Below are 26 T cell receptor beta chains sequenced from a single sample in a study of T cells and Merkel cell carcinoma outcomes. Using immunoSEQ multiplex PCR, the repertoire was profiled, and TCRdb retains in-frame clones only, with some absent. The profile shows 3,600 or so clones, around 94% of them singletons. Sequencing was carried out using tumor tissue from Merkel cell carcinoma. These TCRs come from a human donor with Merkel cell carcinoma.

V usage is TRBV6-4 and J usage is TRBJ1-5; D is perhaps TRBD1 (6 bases). Trimming stripped 4 bases from V and 3 bases from J, with 10 bases between. This CDR3 region has 14 residues. Germline values: CDR1 MRHNA, CDR2 SNTAGT. The CDR3 protein is CASSASGDNQPQHF. CDR3 DNA sequence: TGTGCCAGCAGTGCCTCAGGGGACAATCAGCCCCAGCATTTT.

This sequence joins TRBV9 and TRBJ1-6, with 8 bases identical to TRBD1. The V and J ends lost 3 bases and 10 bases, in that order; junction bases with no gene match: 9. Germline V lookup: CDR1 SGDLS, CDR2 YYNGEE. CDR3 length: 15 residues. Written as DNA, the CDR3 is TGTGCCAGCAGCGCTTCTTGGACAGGGATCTCACCCCTCCACTTT. Protein: CASSASWTGISPLHF.

This chain links TRBV7-6 with TRBJ1-3, with 10 bases lining up with TRBD1. V lost 4 bases to trimming and J lost 4 bases; unmatched junction nucleotides: 10. CDR1 is SGHVS and CDR2 is FNYEAQ in the germline V gene. This CDR3 has 17 amino acids. The CDR3 DNA reads as TGTGCCAGCAGCTCCATGACCCCGGGACAGGGGGGAAACACCATATATTTT. Residues: CASSSMTPGQGGNTIYF.

The chain carries TRBV4-2 and TRBJ2-7; 11 bases align to TRBD2. This CDR3 is built from 15 residues. Germline values: CDR1 LGHNA, CDR2 YNFKEQ. Trimming at V came to 4 bases and at J to 2 bases, leaving 4 bases not matched to a gene. The CDR3 DNA is TGTGCCAGCAGCCCGACTAGCGGGAAAACCTACGAGCAGTACTTC. It encodes CASSPTSGKTYEQYF.

The CDR3 loop reads CASSPRAASYEQYF. CDR3 coding DNA: TGCGCCAGCAGTCCTCGGGCGGCTTCCTACGAGCAGTACTTC. The chain couples TRBV5-1 to TRBJ2-5; D not certain. The last part of the DNA fits TRBJ2-7 better; the J call may be wrong. CDR1 is SGHRS and CDR2 is YFSETQ in the germline V gene. The CDR3 runs 14 residues.

The V call is TRBV7-4, the J call TRBJ2-1; 14 bases fit TRBD2. V shed 5 bases, J shed 8 bases, and the junction held 5 bases outside the gene matches. CDR3 length: 15 residues. Per germline, CDR1 SGHVT and CDR2 SQSDAQ. The CDR3 nucleotides read TGTGCCAGCAGCCGAGGACTAGCGGGAGGCGATGAGCAGTTCTTC. This sequence encodes CASSRGLAGGDEQFF.

The chain is built from TRBV6-5 and TRBJ2-1; a possible D gene is TRBD2 (6 bases). Per the germline V gene, CDR1 is MNHEY and CDR2 is SVGAGI. Trimming left V 3 bases short and J 10 bases short, with 13 bases between. The CDR3 is 13 amino acids. This CDR3 is CASSYLRTSEQFF. The DNA of the CDR3 is TGTGCCAGCAGTTATCTCCGAACTAGCGAGCAGTTCTTC.

V and J are TRBV7-2 and TRBJ1-5; 8 bases map to TRBD1. The CDR3 has 15 amino acids. In germline, CDR1 is SGHTA, CDR2 FQGNSA. J gave up 7 bases and V 5 bases, and 10 bases lay outside the gene matches. In DNA, the CDR3 is TGTGCCAGCAGCCTCCGACAGGGGCAGGGGCAGCCCCAGCATTTT. This translates into CASSLRQGQGQPQHF.

V and J are TRBV6-5 and TRBJ2-5, with 11 bases identical to TRBD2. Per germline, CDR1 MNHEY and CDR2 SVGAGI. This CDR3 is built from 13 residues. Trimming cost V 9 bases and J 3 bases; bases outside gene matches: 3. The CDR3 sequence: CASQTSGKETQYF. CDR3 bases: TGTGCCAGTCAGACTAGCGGGAAAGAGACCCAGTACTTC.

The rearrangement uses TRBV29-1 and TRBJ2-6; no definite D call. Germline lookup yields CDR1 SQVTM and CDR2 ANQGSEA. Trimming stripped 6 bases from V and 2 bases from J, with 2 bases between. The CDR3 consists of 11 residues. The CDR3 loop is CSVAGANVLTF. CDR3 sequence (DNA): TGCAGCGTGGCTGGGGCCAACGTCCTGACTTTC.

This clone was observed once. This chain connects TRBV5-1 to TRBJ1-6; D gene ambiguous. V gave up 3 bases and J gave up 9 bases, with 16 bases separating them. The V gene's germline CDR1 is SGHRS and CDR2 YFSETQ. The length of the CDR3 is 15 residues. The CDR3 nucleotides read TGCGCCAGCAGCTCCTGGATGGAGGGTGGTTCACCCCTCCACTTT. This sequence encodes CASSSWMEGGSPLHF. The entire variable domain, with the rest obtained from reference TRBV5-1 and TRBJ1-6, is as follows: KAGVTQTPRYLIKTRGQQVTLSCSPISGHRSVSWYQQTPGQGLQFLFEYFSETQRNKGNFPGRFSGRQFSNSRSEMNVSTLELGDSALYLCASSSWMEGGSPLHFGNGTRLTVT.

V and J are TRBV29-1 and TRBJ2-4; D call uncertain. The CDR3 contains 13 residues. Trimming took off 5 bases at V and 2 bases at J, with 10 bases between the two ends. Germline loops: CDR1 SQVTM, CDR2 ANQGSEA. The CDR3 bases are TGCAGCGTTACTGGCGGAACCAAAAACATTCAGTACTTC. This gives the protein CSVTGGTKNIQYF.

V usage is TRBV2 and J usage is TRBJ1-1, with 7 bases that match TRBD1. The germline gives CDR1 SNHLY, CDR2 FYNNEI. V shed 7 bases and J 10 bases; nucleotides not matched to a gene: 6. CDR3 length: 11 amino acids. The DNA of the CDR3 is TGTGCCAGCATGAGGGGGCAGGTAGCTTTCTTT. It encodes CASMRGQVAFF. Drawing the rest from reference TRBV2 and TRBJ1-1, the complete variable domain is EPEVTQTPSHQVTQMGQEVILRCVPISNHLYFYWYRQILGQKVEFLVSFYNNEISEKSEIFDDQFSVERPDGSNFTLKIRSTKLEDSAMYFCASMRGQVAFFGQGTRLTVV.

The chain combines TRBV18 with TRBJ1-1, with D maybe TRBD1 (6 bases). The CDR3 covers 15 residues. Trimming removed 4 bases from V and 4 bases from J, with 16 bases in between. Germline CDR1 is KGHSH and CDR2 is LQKENI. The CDR3 DNA sequence: TGTGCCAGCTCACTCTCGGACAGTGGGGGCACTGAAGCTTTCTTT. Its protein is CASSLSDSGGTEAFF.

V is TRBV15 and J is TRBJ1-2, with 7 positions matching TRBD1. There are 13 residues in the CDR3. Trimming at V came to 5 bases and at J to 4 bases, leaving 4 bases not matched to a gene. Germline lookup yields CDR1 LNHNV and CDR2 YYDKDF (reference sequence). CDR3 sequence (DNA): TGTGCCACCAGCTTCGACAGGGTCTATGGCTACACCTTC. It codes for CATSFDRVYGYTF.

The rearrangement joins TRBV14 to TRBJ2-7, with D unclear. CDR1 is SGHDN and CDR2 is FVKESK in the germline V gene. The CDR3 extends over 11 amino acids. V lost 0 bases and J 6 bases, leaving 3 bases between the germline ends. CDR3 sequence (DNA): TGTGCCAGCAGCCAAGATGGCGAGCAGTACTTC. Its protein product is CASSQDGEQYF.

The gene calls are TRBV19 and TRBJ2-7; TRBD2 agrees at 10 bases. Germline-derived CDR1 and CDR2 are LNHDA and SQIVND (reference sequence). The trim removed 3 bases at V and 3 bases at J, leaving 5 bases unmatched. The CDR3 totals 15 residues. This CDR3 is CASSIASGGLYEQYF. The DNA of the CDR3 is TGTGCCAGTAGTATTGCTAGCGGGGGCCTCTACGAGCAGTACTTC.

The V gene is TRBV30, the J gene TRBJ1-4; D remains unclear. This CDR3 is 13 amino acids long. CDR1 and CDR2 from the germline V gene are GTSNPN and SVGIG (reference sequence). Deletions cut 8 bases from V and 5 bases from J, with 15 bases between. The CDR3: CAQTGSLNEKLFF. CDR3 nucleotide sequence: TGTGCCCAAACCGGCAGCCTAAATGAAAAACTGTTTTTT.

V and J are TRBV9 and TRBJ1-1; the match to TRBD1 covers 9 bases. The trim removed 3 bases at V and 7 bases at J, leaving 7 bases unmatched. From germline, CDR1 is SGDLS and CDR2 YYNGEE. CDR3 length equals 14 residues. The CDR3 nucleotides are TGTGCCAGCAGCGCCCGGGACAGGGCACATGAAGCTTTCTTT. Protein sequence: CASSARDRAHEAFF.

This rearrangement joins TRBV19 to TRBJ2-7; 9 bases are a match to TRBD1. The germline CDR1 and CDR2 sequences are LNHDA and SQIVND (reference sequence). Unmatched junction bases numbered 8, after V lost 5 bases and J lost 6 bases. This CDR3 has 14 amino acids. CDR3 amino acids: CASSPEGTGIEQYF. Here the CDR3 DNA reads TGTGCCAGTAGTCCTGAGGGGACAGGGATCGAGCAGTACTTC.

This rearrangement joins TRBV28 to TRBJ2-7, with D uncertain. CDR3 length equals 12 residues. V was clipped by 3 bases and J by 0 bases, with 3 bases between them. Per germline, CDR1 MDHEN and CDR2 SYDVKM. This CDR3 is CASSFISYEQYF. DNA of the CDR3: TGTGCCAGCAGTTTCATCTCCTACGAGCAGTACTTC.

The CDR3 coding sequence is TGTGCCAGCAGCTTGCCTAGCGGGAGTACAGATACGCAGTATTTT. Translation gives CASSLPSGSTDTQYF. The rearrangement joins TRBV5-4 to TRBJ2-3; 10 bases align to TRBD2. V gave up 1 base and J gave up 3 bases; unmatched junction bases: 2. Germline V lookup: CDR1 SGHNT, CDR2 YYREEE (reference sequence). The CDR3 spans 15 residues.

This clone has only one observation. The V gene is TRBV5-1, the J gene TRBJ2-1, with 13 bases aligning to TRBD2. Looked up from germline, CDR1 is SGHRS and CDR2 is YFSETQ. The CDR3 length is 15 residues. V was pared by 4 bases and J by 9 bases, with 7 bases of the junction left unmatched. The CDR3 region is CASSLGTSGTSEQFF. In DNA form, the CDR3 reads TGCGCCAGCAGCCTCGGGACTAGCGGGACTAGTGAGCAGTTCTTC.

This clone appeared once. The chain couples TRBV5-1 to TRBJ2-7; 8 bases align to TRBD2. Looked up from germline, CDR1 is SGHRS and CDR2 is YFSETQ. There are 14 residues in the CDR3. The V gene end was trimmed by 4 bases and the J gene end by 7 bases; junction bases not matched to a gene: 10. In DNA form, the CDR3 reads TGCGCCAGCAGCCGGACACGGGAGGGACGGGAGCAGTACTTC. Residues: CASSRTREGREQYF.

The chain carries TRBV5-6 and TRBJ2-7, with D possibly called TRBD1 or TRBD2 (5 bases each). Germline loops: CDR1 SGHDT, CDR2 YYEEEE. The germline V and J ends were trimmed by 5 bases and 7 bases, with 22 bases remaining between them. CDR3 length equals 15 residues. The CDR3 DNA reads TGTGCCAGCAGTGACCCGGGACGGCCAGCGTGGGAGCAGTACTTC. Translation: CASSDPGRPAWEQYF. Drawing the rest from reference TRBV5-6 and TRBJ2-7, the complete variable domain is DAGVTQSPTHLIKTRGQQVTLRCSPKSGHDTVSWYQQALGQGPQFIFQYYEEEERQRGNFPDRFSGHQFPNYSSELNVNALLLGDSALYLCASSDPGRPAWEQYFGPGTRLTVT.

The genes are TRBV2 and TRBJ2-1; D ambiguous. The V gene lost 8 bases and the J gene lost 9 bases, with 17 bases spanning the gap. Germline V gene sequence: CDR1 SNHLY, CDR2 FYNNEI. CDR3 length: 13 residues. DNA for the CDR3: TGTGCCAGCTCCGGGCAGGATTCTGGTGAGCAGTTCTTC. Amino acids: CASSGQDSGEQFF.